This TCR beta chain is from a study of T cell responses to AZD1222 COVID-19 vaccine. With 5 bases removed from V and 0 bases from J, the gap between germline ends came to 11 bases. CDR3 length equals 15 residues. Germline V CDR1 and CDR2: SGHRS, YFSETQ. Second doses at about 4 or about 12 weeks were pooled. As to this clone: Its target is unknown.

Study-level findings and limits: There were vaccine-associated CD4 TCRs across spike, dominant at 160-218 and 743-854. Mostly white British, mostly female donors; authors suggested clonal diversity may be underestimated.

The table came from immunoSEQ multiplex PCR; TCRdb's copy has only in-frame clones and leaves some out. The sample has around 270,000 clones; about 94% are singletons. This TCR was sampled from an adult who received the AZD1222 COVID-19 vaccine. Specimen: peripheral blood, collected 28 days after the second AZD1222 dose. The rearrangement joins TRBV5-1 to TRBJ1-4; no firm D call. This chain's CDR3 is CASSDTSATNEKLFF. In nucleotides, the CDR3 is TGCGCCAGCAGTGACACCTCTGCAACTAATGAAAAACTGTTTTTT. The complete variable domain, with remaining parts taken from reference TRBV5-1 and TRBJ1-4, reads KAGVTQTPRYLIKTRGQQVTLSCSPISGHRSVSWYQQTPGQGLQFLFEYFSETQRNKGNFPGRFSGRQFSNSRSEMNVSTLELGDSALYLCASSDTSATNEKLFFGSGTQLSVL.